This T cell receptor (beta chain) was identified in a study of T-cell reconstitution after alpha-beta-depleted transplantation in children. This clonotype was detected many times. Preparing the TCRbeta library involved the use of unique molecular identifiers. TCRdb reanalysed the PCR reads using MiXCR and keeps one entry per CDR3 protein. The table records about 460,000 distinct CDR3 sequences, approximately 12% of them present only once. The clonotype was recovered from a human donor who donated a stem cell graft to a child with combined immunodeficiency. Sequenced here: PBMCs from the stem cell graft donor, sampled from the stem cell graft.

CDR3 in DNA: TGTGCCACCAGTGATTTATCCAGGGGTGAGGATACGCAGTATTTT. Its protein product is CATSDLSRGEDTQYF. The J gene is TRBJ2-3, the V gene TRBV24-1, with D perhaps matching TRBD1 (6 bases). V lost 1 base, J lost 6 bases, and 13 bases lay in between. Looked up from germline, CDR1 is KGHDR and CDR2 is SFDVKD. CDR3 length: 15 amino acids.